This T cell receptor beta chain is from a study of shared clonotypes between healthy human individuals. This clone was picked up many times. Antigen: not known. The CDR3 has 16 residues. Study-wide results and limits: For sorted subsets, rarefaction showed incomplete sequencing despite large depth.

Generated by immunoSEQ multiplex PCR, the TCRdb table keeps only in-frame clones and is missing some. This table holds about 730,000 clones, about two thirds found once. The V call is TRBV12-2, the J call TRBJ2-7; TRBD2 is the table's D call and was not checked against the DNA. TRBV12-2 is a pseudogene. The TCR sequence derives from a woman younger than 45 in good health. Sequencing was carried out using memory CD4+ T cells sorted from blood. The subset: CD45RA-negative fraction. CDR3: CASRLVVERSSYEQYF. In DNA, the CDR3 is TGTGCAAGTCGCTTAGTCGTAGAAAGAAGCTCCTACGAGCAGTACTTC.